This T cell receptor beta chain was captured by sequencing in a study of naive and memory T cell subsets. This clonotype occurred a few times. The antigen is undetermined. The junction had 8 bases not matched to a gene; V was cut back by 1 base and J by 1 base. Germline values: CDR1 DFQATT, CDR2 SNEGSKA (reference sequence). CDR3 length: 17 residues. The SP2 primer and nested alpha and beta constant region primers amplified ligated cDNA in four rounds. Alpha and beta constant region primers primed reverse transcription for blood and skin samples. TCRdb re-analysed the 5' RACE reads in MiXCR, keeping a single row per CDR3 protein. There are tens of thousands of distinct CDR3 sequences in the sample; about 7% occur only once, and about 9.8% lies in the top ten. Study-wide results and limits: Potentially, T cell activation and differentiation skew this RNA-based measurement.

TCR cDNA received a 3' ligated oligonucleotide that carried a UMI. Whole-blood samples were more than 2 ml of peripheral blood from healthy adult volunteers. V is TRBV20-1 and J is TRBJ2-2, with TRBD1 identical over 8 bases. This receptor was identified in a male donor in good health. CDR3 protein: CSARAVIGQGNTGELFF. For the CDR3, the DNA is TGCAGTGCTAGAGCGGTTATAGGACAGGGGAACACCGGGGAGCTGTTTTTT.